Presented here are 12 T cell receptor beta chains from one specimen sequenced in a study of T cells after yellow fever vaccination. TCRdb called the 5' RACE reads again in MiXCR, with one record for every CDR3 protein. The top ten clones hold more than 15% of a sample with more than 350,000 distinct CDR3 sequences, 11% of them seen once. Here the sequenced sample was PBMCs, taken on the day of the first yellow fever vaccination. Source of these receptors: a man aged 18 to 30 who received the YFV17D yellow fever vaccine.

This clonotype occurred a few times. This chain uses TRBV7-2 with TRBJ2-1, with D possibly being TRBD2 (6 bases). This CDR3 spans 12 amino acids. V dropped 10 bases and J dropped 8 bases, with 15 bases sitting between them. Per germline, CDR1 SGHTA and CDR2 FQGNSA. The DNA for the CDR3 is TGTGCCACCCCGTGGGGGGACGATGAGCAGTTCTTC. Translating gives CATPWGDDEQFF.

In its sample, this clonotype was seen a few times. The gene calls are TRBV29-1 and TRBJ2-2; D ambiguous. Germline-derived CDR1 and CDR2 are SQVTM and ANQGSEA. There are 15 residues in the CDR3. V was cut by 6 bases and J by 0 bases, with 14 bases left in between. DNA for the CDR3: TGCAGCGTCCAAATATACAGCGCGAACACCGGGGAGCTGTTTTTT. As protein: CSVQIYSANTGELFF.

With respect to this clonotype: Germline is not matched at one junction end, which may reflect a read error. This rearrangement joins TRBV2 to TRBJ2-2, with a weak D call TRBD2 (5 bases). The CDR3 has 13 amino acids. CDR1 and CDR2 (germline): SNHLY, FYNNEI. The CDR3 DNA follows: TGTGCCAGCAACCCCACGAACACCGGGGAGCTGTCTTTT. Translated, it gives CASNPTNTGELSF.

The V gene is TRBV3-1, the J gene TRBJ1-5; weak D call: TRBD1 (5 bases). This CDR3 is 14 amino acids long. Trimming took off 0 bases at V and 11 bases at J, with 14 bases between the two ends. CDR1 is LGHDT and CDR2 is YNNKEL in the germline V gene (reference sequence). CDR3 bases: TGTGCCAGCAGCCAAGACAGGGTCTTTGGGGCCCAGCATTTT. It specifies CASSQDRVFGAQHF.

This rearrangement joins TRBV20-1 to TRBJ2-4; TRBD1 might be the D (6 bases). With 3 bases removed from V and 8 bases from J, the gap between germline ends came to 11 bases. The CDR3 has 12 residues. Germline V gene lookup returns CDR1 DFQATT and CDR2 SNEGSKA (reference sequence). CDR3 bases: TGCAGTGCTAGGCCCCACAGGGACATTCAGTACTTC. This codes for CSARPHRDIQYF.

This clonotype was seen a few times. The V gene is TRBV5-1, the J gene TRBJ2-7, with D uncertain. CDR1 is SGHRS, CDR2 YFSETQ, per germline. Deletions cut 0 bases from V and 6 bases from J, with 10 bases between. This CDR3 comprises 13 residues. This CDR3 reads CASSLGGLGEQYF. The CDR3 DNA reads as TGCGCCAGCAGCTTGGGAGGTCTGGGCGAGCAGTACTTC.

This clonotype appeared a few times. The V call is TRBV10-3, the J call TRBJ2-7; D may be TRBD1 (6 bases). CDR1 ENHRY and CDR2 SYGVKD come from the germline V gene. The CDR3 is 14 amino acids. V was shortened by 9 bases and J by 5 bases, with 20 bases between the two germline ends. This CDR3 is CAIRRKQGPNEQYF. In nucleotides, the CDR3 is TGTGCCATTAGGCGGAAACAGGGACCAAACGAGCAGTACTTC.

This clonotype has more than one count but fewer than ten. This chain uses TRBV7-9 with TRBJ2-5, with 8 bases that match TRBD2. Germline V gene sequence: CDR1 SEHNR, CDR2 FQNEAQ (reference sequence). This CDR3 spans 15 amino acids. J lost 6 bases, V lost 3 bases, and 9 bases had no gene match. The CDR3 loop is CASSFQTSELQTQYF. In DNA form, the CDR3 reads TGTGCCAGCAGCTTCCAGACTAGCGAGTTACAGACCCAGTACTTC.

The V gene is TRBV12-3 or TRBV12-4, the J gene TRBJ2-2; the D call may be TRBD1 or TRBD2 (5 bases each). CDR3 length equals 15 residues. The germline V and J ends were trimmed by 7 bases and 4 bases, with 16 bases remaining between them. For the CDR3, the DNA is TGTGCCAGCACCTTGGGTGGGGGACCCACCGGGGAGCTGTTTTTT. As protein: CASTLGGGPTGELFF.

The chain is built from TRBV7-3 and TRBJ2-3, with 7 bases that match TRBD2. Germline CDR1 SGHTA, CDR2 FQGTGA. The CDR3 is 19 amino acids. J gave up 0 bases and V 1 base, and 13 bases lay outside the gene matches. As DNA, the CDR3 is TGTGCCAGCAGCTTAATAGATCCTAGCGGCGAGCCCAGCACAGATACGCAGTATTTT. Translation gives CASSLIDPSGEPSTDTQYF.

The chain has TRBV6-1 and TRBJ1-6, with no clear D. The germline gives CDR1 MNHNS, CDR2 SASEGT. The germline V and J ends were trimmed by 7 bases and 7 bases, with 14 bases remaining between them. This CDR3 comprises 14 residues. DNA of the CDR3: TGTGCCAGCACCGCCCTAGCGTACAATTCACCCCTCCACTTT. Protein sequence: CASTALAYNSPLHF.

Comments on this clonotype: At one end the junction does not follow the germline gene, possibly because of a read error. The rearrangement joins TRBV7-2 to TRBJ2-1; D gene uncertain. Germline V gives CDR1 SGHTA, CDR2 FQGNSA. There are 13 residues in the CDR3. CDR3 residues: CVSSLQVVNEQFF. The CDR3 DNA reads TGTGTCAGCAGCCTTCAGGTCGTGAATGAGCAGTTCTTC.